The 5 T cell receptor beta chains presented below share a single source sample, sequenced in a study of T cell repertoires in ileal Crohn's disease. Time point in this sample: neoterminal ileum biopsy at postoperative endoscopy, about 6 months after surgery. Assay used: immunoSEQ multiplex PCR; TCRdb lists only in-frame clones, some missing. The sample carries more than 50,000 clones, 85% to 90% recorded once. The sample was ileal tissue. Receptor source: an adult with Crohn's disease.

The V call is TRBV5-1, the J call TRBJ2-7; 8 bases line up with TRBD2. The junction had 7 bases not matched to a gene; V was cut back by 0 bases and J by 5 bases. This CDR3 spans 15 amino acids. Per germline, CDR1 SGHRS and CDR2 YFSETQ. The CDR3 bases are TGCGCCAGCAGCTTGGCCGGGACTAGTCGTGACGAGCAGTACGTC. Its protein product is CASSLAGTSRDEQYV.

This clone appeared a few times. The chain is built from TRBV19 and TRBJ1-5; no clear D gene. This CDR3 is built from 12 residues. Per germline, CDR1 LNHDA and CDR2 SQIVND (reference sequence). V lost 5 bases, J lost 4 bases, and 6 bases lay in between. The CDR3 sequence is CASSAKNQPQHF. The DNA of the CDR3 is TGTGCCAGTAGTGCGAAGAATCAGCCCCAGCATTTT.

CDR3: CAWSLQGVAGELFF. The CDR3 DNA reads TGTGCCTGGAGTCTACAGGGGGTAGCCGGGGAGCTGTTTTTT. The J gene is TRBJ2-2, the V gene TRBV30; 8 bases align to TRBD1. V lost 2 bases to trimming and J lost 6 bases; unmatched junction nucleotides: 5. This CDR3 comprises 14 residues. Per the germline V gene, CDR1 is GTSNPN and CDR2 is SVGIG (reference sequence). Full variable domain (rest looked up from reference TRBV30 and TRBJ2-2): SQTIHQWPATLVQPVGSPLSLECTVEGTSNPNLYWYRQAAGRGLQLLFYSVGIGQISSEVPQNLSASRPQDRQFILSSKKLLLSDSGFYLCAWSLQGVAGELFFGEGSRLTVL.

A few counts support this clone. CDR3 DNA sequence: TGTGCCAGCAGCTTGGAGGACAGGACTTCGTGGGGAGCTTTCTTT. Translating it yields CASSLEDRTSWGAFF. The J gene is TRBJ1-1, the V gene TRBV5-5; 7 nucleotides agree with TRBD1. J was trimmed by 10 bases and V by 0 bases; bases with no gene match: 12. Germline assignment: CDR1 SGHKS and CDR2 YYEKEE (reference sequence). CDR3 length: 15 residues.

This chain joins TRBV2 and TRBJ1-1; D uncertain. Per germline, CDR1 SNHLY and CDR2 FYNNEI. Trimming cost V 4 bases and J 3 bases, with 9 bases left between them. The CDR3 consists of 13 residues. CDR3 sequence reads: CASSVERHTEAFF. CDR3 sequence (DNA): TGTGCCAGCAGTGTTGAGCGCCACACTGAAGCTTTCTTT.